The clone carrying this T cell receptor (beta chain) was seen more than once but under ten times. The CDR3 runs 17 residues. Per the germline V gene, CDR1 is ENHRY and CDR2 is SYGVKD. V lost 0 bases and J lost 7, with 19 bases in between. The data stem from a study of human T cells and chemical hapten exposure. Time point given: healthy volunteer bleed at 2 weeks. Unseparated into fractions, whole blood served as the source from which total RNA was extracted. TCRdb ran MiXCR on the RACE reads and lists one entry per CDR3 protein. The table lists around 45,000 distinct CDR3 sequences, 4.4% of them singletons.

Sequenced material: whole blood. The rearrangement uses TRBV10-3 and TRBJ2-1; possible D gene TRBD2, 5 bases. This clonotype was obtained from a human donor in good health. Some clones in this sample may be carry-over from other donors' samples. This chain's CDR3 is CAISESTGKVTVNEQFF. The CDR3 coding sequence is TGTGCCATCAGTGAGTCTACGGGAAAGGTAACAGTGAATGAGCAGTTCTTC.